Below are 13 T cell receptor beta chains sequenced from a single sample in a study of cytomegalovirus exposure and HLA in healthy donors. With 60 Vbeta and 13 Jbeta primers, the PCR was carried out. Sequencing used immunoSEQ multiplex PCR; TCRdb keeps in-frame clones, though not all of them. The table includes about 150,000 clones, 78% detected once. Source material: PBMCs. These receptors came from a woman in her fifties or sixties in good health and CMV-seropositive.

The CDR3 sequence is CASSFGSDRADTQYF. CDR3 coding DNA: TGTGCCAGCAGCTTTGGTTCCGACCGGGCAGATACGCAGTATTTT. The rearrangement uses TRBV7-6 and TRBJ2-3; no reliable D call. This CDR3 is 15 amino acids long. Trimming pared 3 bases from V and 4 bases from J, leaving 14 bases between. The V gene's germline CDR1 is SGHVS and CDR2 FNYEAQ.

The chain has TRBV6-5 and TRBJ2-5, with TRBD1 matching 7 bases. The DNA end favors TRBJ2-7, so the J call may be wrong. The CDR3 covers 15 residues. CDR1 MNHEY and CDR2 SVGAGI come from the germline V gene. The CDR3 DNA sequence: TGTGCCAGCAGTCCTACAGGGGCCCTCTCCTACGAGCAGTACTTC. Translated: CASSPTGALSYEQYF.

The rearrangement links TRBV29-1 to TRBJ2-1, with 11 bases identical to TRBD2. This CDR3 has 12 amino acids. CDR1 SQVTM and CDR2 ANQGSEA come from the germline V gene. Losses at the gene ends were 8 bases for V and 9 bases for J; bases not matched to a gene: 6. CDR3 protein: CSPRGLAGEQFF. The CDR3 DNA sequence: TGCAGCCCAAGAGGACTAGCGGGTGAGCAGTTCTTC.

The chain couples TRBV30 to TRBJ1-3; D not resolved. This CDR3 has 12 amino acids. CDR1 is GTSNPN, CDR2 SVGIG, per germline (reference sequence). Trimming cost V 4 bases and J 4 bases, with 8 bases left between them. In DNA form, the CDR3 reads TGTGCCTGGACAAGCGTCGGAAACACCATATATTTT. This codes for CAWTSVGNTIYF. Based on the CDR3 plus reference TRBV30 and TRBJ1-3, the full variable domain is SQTIHQWPATLVQPVGSPLSLECTVEGTSNPNLYWYRQAAGRGLQLLFYSVGIGQISSEVPQNLSASRPQDRQFILSSKKLLLSDSGFYLCAWTSVGNTIYFGEGSWLTVV.

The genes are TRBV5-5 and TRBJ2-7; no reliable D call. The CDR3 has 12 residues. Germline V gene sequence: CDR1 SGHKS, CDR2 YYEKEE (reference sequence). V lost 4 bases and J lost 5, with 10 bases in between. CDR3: CASSGHSDEQYF. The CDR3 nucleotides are TGTGCCAGCAGCGGTCACAGTGACGAGCAGTACTTC.

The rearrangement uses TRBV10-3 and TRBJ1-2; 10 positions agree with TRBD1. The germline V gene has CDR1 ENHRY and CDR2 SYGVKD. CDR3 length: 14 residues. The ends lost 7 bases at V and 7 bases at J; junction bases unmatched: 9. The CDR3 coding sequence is TGTGCCATCAACCGACAGGGGGCGGAAGGTGGCTACACCTTC. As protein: CAINRQGAEGGYTF.

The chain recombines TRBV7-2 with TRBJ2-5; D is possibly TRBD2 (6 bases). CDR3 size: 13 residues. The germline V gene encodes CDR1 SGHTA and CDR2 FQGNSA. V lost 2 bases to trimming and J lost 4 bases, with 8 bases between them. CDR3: CASSLWRGETQYF. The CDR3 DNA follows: TGTGCCAGCAGCTTATGGAGGGGAGAGACCCAGTACTTC.

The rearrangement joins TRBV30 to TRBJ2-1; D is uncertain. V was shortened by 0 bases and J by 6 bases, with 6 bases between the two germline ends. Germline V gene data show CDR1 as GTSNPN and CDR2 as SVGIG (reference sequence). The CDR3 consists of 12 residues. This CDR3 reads CAWSVFVNEQFF. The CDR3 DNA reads TGTGCCTGGAGTGTTTTCGTCAATGAGCAGTTCTTC.

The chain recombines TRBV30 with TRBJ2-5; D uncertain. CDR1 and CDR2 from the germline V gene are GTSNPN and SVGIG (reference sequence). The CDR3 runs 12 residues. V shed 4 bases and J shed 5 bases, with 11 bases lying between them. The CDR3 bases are TGTGCCTGGACTCACCAACGGGAGACCCAGTACTTC. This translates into CAWTHQRETQYF.

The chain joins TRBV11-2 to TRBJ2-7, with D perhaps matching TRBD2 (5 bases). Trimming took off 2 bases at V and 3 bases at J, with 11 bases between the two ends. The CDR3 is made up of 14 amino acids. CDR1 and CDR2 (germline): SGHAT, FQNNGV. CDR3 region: CASSLLGVSYEQYF. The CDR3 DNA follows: TGTGCCAGCAGCTTATTGGGAGTAAGCTACGAGCAGTACTTC.

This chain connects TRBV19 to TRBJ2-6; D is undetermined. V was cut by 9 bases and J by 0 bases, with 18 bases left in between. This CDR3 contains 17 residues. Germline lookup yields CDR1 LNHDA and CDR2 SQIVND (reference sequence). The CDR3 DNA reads TGTGCCAGCGTTCAAGGAACAGCCCGCTCTGGGGCCAACGTCCTGACTTTC. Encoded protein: CASVQGTARSGANVLTF.

The CDR3 region has the DNA TGCGCCAGCAGCTTGGACGTCCGGACAGGGACCTATGGCTACACCTTC. It yields the protein CASSLDVRTGTYGYTF. This chain links TRBV5-1 with TRBJ1-2, with 8 nucleotides matching TRBD1. Germline CDR1 SGHRS, CDR2 YFSETQ. The CDR3 spans 16 residues. Unmatched junction bases numbered 8, after V lost 0 bases and J lost 4 bases.

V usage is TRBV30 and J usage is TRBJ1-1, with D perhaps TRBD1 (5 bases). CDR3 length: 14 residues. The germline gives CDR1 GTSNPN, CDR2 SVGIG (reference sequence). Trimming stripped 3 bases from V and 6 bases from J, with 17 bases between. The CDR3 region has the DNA TGTGCCTGGAGGCAGGGCTACGGATACCCTGAAGCTTTCTTT. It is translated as CAWRQGYGYPEAFF.